The T cell receptor (beta chain) under discussion was sequenced for a study of shared clonotypes between healthy human individuals. Generated by immunoSEQ multiplex PCR, the TCRdb table keeps only in-frame clones and is missing some. The sample yields about 1 million clones, roughly 75% seen once. This CDR3 comprises 14 residues. Germline CDR1 reads MDHEN; CDR2 reads SYDVKM. With 8 bases clipped from V and 1 base from J, the junction kept 3 bases outside the gene matches. The sequenced material came from memory CD4+ T cells sorted from blood. Subset given: CD45RA-negative fraction. The V gene is TRBV28, the J gene TRBJ2-3; 10 nucleotides line up with TRBD2. The origin of this receptor is a young man in good health. The CDR3 region is CASERGGGTDTQYF. Here the CDR3 DNA reads TGTGCCAGCGAGCGGGGGGGCGGCACAGATACGCAGTATTTT.